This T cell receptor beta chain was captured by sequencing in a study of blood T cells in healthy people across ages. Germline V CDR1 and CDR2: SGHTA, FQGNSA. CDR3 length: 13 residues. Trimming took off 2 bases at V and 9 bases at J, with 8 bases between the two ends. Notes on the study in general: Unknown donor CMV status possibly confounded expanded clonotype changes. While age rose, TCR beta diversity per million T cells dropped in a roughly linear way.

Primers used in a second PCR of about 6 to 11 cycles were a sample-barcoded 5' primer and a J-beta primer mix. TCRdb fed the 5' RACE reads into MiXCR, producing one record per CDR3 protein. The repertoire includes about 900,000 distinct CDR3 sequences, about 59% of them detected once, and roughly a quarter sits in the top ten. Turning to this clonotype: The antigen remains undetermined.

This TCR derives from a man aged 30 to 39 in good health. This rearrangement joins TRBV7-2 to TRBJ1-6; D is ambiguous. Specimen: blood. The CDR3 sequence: CASSLMALSPLHF. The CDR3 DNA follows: TGTGCCAGCAGCTTAATGGCACTTTCACCCCTCCACTTT.